This T cell receptor (beta chain) is from a study of blood T cell repertoires in COVID-19. Across the study: PBMCs, B-cell-depleted T cells, or T cells were the source of the cDNA or gDNA that made up the material.

The CDR3 is 13 amino acids. In germline, CDR1 is SGHAT, CDR2 FQNNGV. V was clipped by 1 base and J by 7 bases, with 7 bases between them. Enrollment of patients from Seattle took place during active infection, with longitudinal follow-up. Original processing methods: Quantification of nucleated cells was approximated via reference gene primer amplification. Clones were read by immunoSEQ multiplex PCR, and TCRdb kept only the in-frame ones, dropping some. V, J and clone size were drawn from that table, and D and trimming were deduced from the DNA. The data contain about 130,000 clones, around 89% of them seen just once; the ten biggest clones take up less than 5.5%.

The clonotype originates from a man between 60 and 75 years old with COVID-19, enrolled during active disease. Input material: peripheral blood. This chain joins TRBV11-2 and TRBJ1-4; D is possibly TRBD1 (5 bases). The CDR3 is CASSLAGGEKLFF. CDR3 nucleotide sequence: TGTGCCAGCAGCTTAGCCGGGGGTGAAAAACTGTTTTTT.